These 11 T cell receptor beta chains were all obtained from the same sample, sequenced in a study of blood T cell repertoires in COVID-19. Sequencing used immunoSEQ multiplex PCR; TCRdb keeps in-frame clones, though not all of them. This sample has about 110,000 clones; about 88% occur once, and the top ten carry over 2%. The source material was peripheral blood. These receptors were taken from a human donor in a cohort sampled during active COVID-19.

The genes are TRBV6-5 and TRBJ1-2; D uncertain. Germline V lookup: CDR1 MNHEY, CDR2 SVGAGI. Trimming took off 0 bases at V and 2 bases at J, with 7 bases between the two ends. This CDR3 comprises 14 residues. In DNA, the CDR3 is TGTGCCAGCAGTTACTCGGGCACCAACTATGGCTACACCTTC. Its translation: CASSYSGTNYGYTF.

This clone was counted a few times. The chain couples TRBV19 to TRBJ1-6; 8 nucleotides agree with TRBD1. This CDR3 has 14 amino acids. The trim removed 3 bases at V and 10 bases at J, leaving 5 bases unmatched. Germline V gene lookup returns CDR1 LNHDA and CDR2 SQIVND (reference sequence). This CDR3 reads CASSITTGESPLHF. DNA for the CDR3: TGTGCCAGTAGTATTACGACAGGGGAATCACCCCTCCACTTT. Filled out from reference TRBV19 and TRBJ1-6, the complete variable domain reads DGGITQSPKYLFRKEGQNVTLSCEQNLNHDAMYWYRQDPGQGLRLIYYSQIVNDFQKGDIAEGYSVSREKKESFPLTVTSAQKNPTAFYLCASSITTGESPLHFGNGTRLTVT.

This chain connects TRBV27 to TRBJ2-2; D perhaps matches TRBD2 (6 bases). Germline V lookup: CDR1 MNHEY, CDR2 SMNVEV (reference sequence). The CDR3 consists of 15 residues. V was shortened by 3 bases and J by 0 bases, with 8 bases between the two germline ends. The CDR3 reads CASSLGGANTGELFF. CDR3 DNA: TGTGCCAGCAGTTTGGGGGGAGCGAACACCGGGGAGCTGTTTTTT.

This chain joins TRBV11-3 and TRBJ2-2; 9 bases are shared with TRBD2. The ends lost 1 base at V and 8 bases at J; junction bases unmatched: 5. Per germline, CDR1 SGHNT and CDR2 YENEEA. The CDR3 has 15 residues. CDR3 DNA sequence: TGTGCCAGCAGCTTAGCCCCGGGACTAGCAGGGGAGCTGTTTTTT. Its protein is CASSLAPGLAGELFF.

V usage is TRBV27 and J usage is TRBJ2-7; 7 positions match TRBD2. Unmatched junction bases numbered 7, after V lost 8 bases and J lost 0 bases. The CDR3 covers 14 residues. Germline values: CDR1 MNHEY, CDR2 SMNVEV (reference sequence). CDR3 residues: CASSSSGLSYEQYF. DNA of the CDR3: TGTGCCAGCTCGTCTAGCGGACTCTCCTACGAGCAGTACTTC.

The chain employs TRBV9 and TRBJ2-7; no clear D gene. V dropped 0 bases and J dropped 6 bases, with 7 bases sitting between them. The CDR3 extends over 12 amino acids. Germline CDR1 is SGDLS and CDR2 is YYNGEE. CDR3 sequence: CASSVEAGEQYF. CDR3 in DNA: TGTGCCAGCAGCGTAGAAGCTGGCGAGCAGTACTTC.

This clone was detected once. The CDR3 sequence: CASSWGLADNEQFF. Here the CDR3 DNA reads TGCGCCAGCAGCTGGGGACTAGCTGACAATGAGCAGTTCTTC. The rearrangement links TRBV5-1 to TRBJ2-1; 9 bases map to TRBD2. The V gene's germline CDR1 is SGHRS and CDR2 YFSETQ. There are 14 residues in the CDR3. The junction had 3 bases not matched to a gene; V was cut back by 3 bases and J by 5 bases.

V usage is TRBV18 and J usage is TRBJ2-7, with D perhaps matching TRBD1 (6 bases). CDR3 length: 14 amino acids. Germline lookup yields CDR1 KGHSH and CDR2 LQKENI. V dropped 2 bases and J dropped 4 bases, with 12 bases sitting between them. CDR3 nucleotides: TGTGCCAGCTCACCAAGCCAGGGGATATACGAGCAGTACTTC. Encoded protein: CASSPSQGIYEQYF. The complete variable domain, with remaining parts taken from reference TRBV18 and TRBJ2-7, reads NAGVMQNPRHLVRRRGQEARLRCSPMKGHSHVYWYRQLPEEGLKFMVYLQKENIIDESGMPKERFSAEFPKEGPSILRIQQVVRGDSAAYFCASSPSQGIYEQYFGPGTRLTVT.

The CDR3 loop reads CASSLSLGARETQYF. In DNA, the CDR3 is TGTGCCAGCTCGCTCTCATTGGGGGCTCGGGAGACCCAGTACTTC. V gene TRBV18 combines with J gene TRBJ2-5, with D possibly matching TRBD1 (6 bases). V gave up 6 bases and J gave up 5 bases, with 19 bases separating them. The CDR3 is made up of 15 amino acids. The germline V gene has CDR1 KGHSH and CDR2 LQKENI.

The V call is TRBV7-9, the J call TRBJ1-2; a possible D gene is TRBD1 (5 bases). Trimming shortened V by 5 bases and J by 6 bases, and 19 bases separated the two germline ends. Germline V gene data show CDR1 as SEHNR and CDR2 as FQNEAQ (reference sequence). The CDR3 loop spans 15 amino acids. CDR3 protein: CASSPVPGKMDGYTF. The CDR3 DNA sequence: TGTGCCAGCAGCCCGGTACCAGGGAAAATGGATGGCTACACCTTC. The whole variable domain, filled in from reference TRBV7-9 and TRBJ1-2, reads DTGVSQNPRHKITKRGQNVTFRCDPISEHNRLYWYRQTLGQGPEFLTYFQNEAQLEKSRLLSDRFSAERPKGSFSTLEIQRTEQGDSAMYLCASSPVPGKMDGYTFGSGTRLTVV.

V is TRBV2 and J is TRBJ2-7; 11 nucleotides match TRBD2. The germline V gene encodes CDR1 SNHLY and CDR2 FYNNEI. This CDR3 comprises 15 residues. The ends lost 4 bases at V and 1 base at J; junction bases unmatched: 3. This chain's CDR3 is CASSATSGRSYEQYF. CDR3 in DNA: TGTGCCAGCAGTGCTACTAGCGGGAGATCCTACGAGCAGTACTTC. The whole variable domain, filled in from reference TRBV2 and TRBJ2-7, reads EPEVTQTPSHQVTQMGQEVILRCVPISNHLYFYWYRQILGQKVEFLVSFYNNEISEKSEIFDDQFSVERPDGSNFTLKIRSTKLEDSAMYFCASSATSGRSYEQYFGPGTRLTVT.